This note documents a single TCR beta chain sequence. Its antigen is not identified. Assay: immunoSEQ multiplex PCR; the TCRdb copy retains only in-frame clones and omits some. The data contain roughly 78,000 clones, 82% of them singletons. The V gene's germline CDR1 is SEHNR and CDR2 FQNEAQ (reference sequence). CDR3 size: 17 residues. The V end was cut by 1 base, the J end by 2 bases, with 16 bases between. This sample is part of a study of T cell responses to AZD1222 COVID-19 vaccine. Whole-study results and caveats: Seropositive status at baseline applied to only a handful of AZD1222 recipients. Regions 160-218 and 743-854 dominated among vaccine-associated CD4 TCRs spanning spike. Nearly half of spike-specific TCRs reportedly target unmutated variant regions.

The sequence was obtained from an adult in good health. The chain uses TRBV7-9 and TRBJ2-3, with a tentative D call TRBD1 (6 bases). The starting material was peripheral blood, obtained on day 0 of AZD1222 vaccination. The CDR3 is CASSLVRIDRNTDTQYF. The CDR3 DNA is TGTGCCAGCAGCTTAGTCCGAATCGACAGGAACACAGATACGCAGTATTTT.